The 13 T cell receptor beta chains listed next were all sequenced from one sample in a study of T cell responses to AZD1222 COVID-19 vaccine. Produced via immunoSEQ multiplex PCR; TCRdb's table is partial and in-frame only. The data hold over 120,000 clones, with around 93% observed a single time. The sequencing used peripheral blood, collected 28 days after the second AZD1222 dose. Receptors were obtained from an adult who received the AZD1222 COVID-19 vaccine.

The chain links TRBV7-2 to TRBJ1-3, with no clear D. This CDR3 has 14 residues. V dropped 0 bases and J dropped 3 bases, with 6 bases sitting between them. The V gene's germline CDR1 is SGHTA and CDR2 FQGNSA. The CDR3 loop is CASSLAGFGNTIYF. In DNA, the CDR3 is TGTGCCAGCAGCTTAGCTGGGTTTGGAAACACCATATATTTT.

This clone appeared a single time. This chain links TRBV5-1 with TRBJ2-3; D is possibly TRBD2 (5 bases). The V end was cut by 2 bases, the J end by 7 bases, with 14 bases between. Germline-derived CDR1 and CDR2 are SGHRS and YFSETQ. The CDR3 spans 14 residues. CDR3 nucleotide sequence: TGCGCCAGCAGCTTTAACTCCCCGGGGAATACGCAGTATTTT. It encodes CASSFNSPGNTQYF.

The V gene is TRBV5-1, the J gene TRBJ1-2; D unclear. Germline CDR1 SGHRS, CDR2 YFSETQ. This CDR3 region has 14 residues. V gave up 0 bases and J gave up 7 bases, with 13 bases separating them. CDR3 protein: CASSLEWGLGGYTF. The CDR3 nucleotides are TGCGCCAGCAGCTTGGAATGGGGTTTAGGTGGCTACACCTTC.

The gene calls are TRBV27 and TRBJ1-1, with 7 positions matching TRBD1. The V segment lost 6 bases and the J segment 3 bases; nucleotides outside the gene matches: 7. From germline, CDR1 is MNHEY and CDR2 SMNVEV (reference sequence). This CDR3 has 14 residues. This chain's CDR3 is CASRPDRVYTEAFF. In DNA form, the CDR3 reads TGTGCCAGCAGGCCCGACAGGGTATACACTGAAGCTTTCTTT.

The chain joins TRBV10-3 to TRBJ1-2; D is uncertain. V was cut by 4 bases and J by 6 bases, with 12 bases left in between. The CDR3 consists of 13 residues. CDR1 is ENHRY and CDR2 is SYGVKD in the germline V gene. The CDR3 region has the DNA TGTGCCATCAGTGCTACAGTAGAGGATGGCTACACCTTC. Protein product: CAISATVEDGYTF.

This chain connects TRBV28 to TRBJ2-2, with D perhaps TRBD2 (6 bases). This CDR3 region has 14 residues. Trimming took 6 bases from V and 4 from J, leaving 12 bases between them. Looked up from germline, CDR1 is MDHEN and CDR2 is SYDVKM. The CDR3 spells CASSLLASTGELFF. For the CDR3, the DNA is TGTGCCAGCAGCTTACTAGCTTCCACCGGGGAGCTGTTTTTT.

Regarding this clone: The sample carries other DNA sequences with the same CDR3. The chain joins TRBV28 to TRBJ1-1; D call uncertain. The CDR3 length is 13 residues. Germline CDR1 is MDHEN and CDR2 is SYDVKM. V lost 3 bases, J lost 3 bases, and 8 bases lay in between. CDR3 sequence (DNA): TGTGCCAGCAGTTTGCCTGGCGACACTGAAGCTTTCTTT. This codes for CASSLPGDTEAFF.

The chain is built from TRBV13 and TRBJ2-1, with a weak D call TRBD2 (5 bases). Trimming took 8 bases from V and 6 from J, leaving 17 bases between them. The CDR3 extends over 14 amino acids. CDR1 PRHDT and CDR2 FYEKMQ come from the germline V gene (reference sequence). CDR3 DNA sequence: TGTGCCAGCTCCACCGCCCCGGGATTCAATGAGCAGTTCTTC. Translating it yields CASSTAPGFNEQFF.

The chain uses TRBV27 and TRBJ2-5, with D tentatively TRBD1 (5 bases). The CDR3 consists of 15 residues. Between the trimmed V and J ends, which lost 6 bases and 2 bases, there was a span of 16 bases. CDR1 and CDR2 (germline): MNHEY, SMNVEV (reference sequence). CDR3 sequence (DNA): TGTGCCAGCAGACGGGCCGACGACAGACAAGAGACCCAGTACTTC. Its protein product is CASRRADDRQETQYF.

This clone was detected only once. The V call is TRBV18, the J call TRBJ2-2, with unresolved D. V lost 3 bases, J lost 2 bases, and 7 bases lay in between. Germline V lookup: CDR1 KGHSH, CDR2 LQKENI. This CDR3 is 14 amino acids long. CDR3 in DNA: TGTGCCAGCTCACCGGACCGAAACACCGGGGAGCTGTTTTTT. Its translation: CASSPDRNTGELFF. The full variable domain, in which reference TRBV18 and TRBJ2-2 provide the parts outside the CDR3, is NAGVMQNPRHLVRRRGQEARLRCSPMKGHSHVYWYRQLPEEGLKFMVYLQKENIIDESGMPKERFSAEFPKEGPSILRIQQVVRGDSAAYFCASSPDRNTGELFFGEGSRLTVL.

V usage is TRBV5-5 and J usage is TRBJ2-1; D is undetermined. The CDR3 spans 15 residues. V was trimmed by 2 bases and J by 4 bases, leaving 13 bases between them. Germline-derived CDR1 and CDR2 are SGHKS and YYEKEE (reference sequence). In nucleotides, the CDR3 is TGTGCCAGCAGCTTAGGAACTACCTTATACAATGAGCAGTTCTTC. Translated: CASSLGTTLYNEQFF.

This chain connects TRBV4-1 to TRBJ1-2; 7 bases are a match to TRBD1. The germline CDR1 and CDR2 sequences are MGHRA and YSYEKL. This CDR3 contains 15 residues. The J segment lost 4 bases and the V segment lost 4 bases, leaving 9 bases of the junction unmatched. CDR3 in DNA: TGCGCCAGCAGCCCTGAGACAGGGCTCGGCTATGGCTACACCTTC. Protein sequence: CASSPETGLGYGYTF.

This clone was detected once. This sequence joins TRBV28 and TRBJ2-4; 7 bases line up with TRBD1. The germline V gene encodes CDR1 MDHEN and CDR2 SYDVKM. This CDR3 contains 15 residues. The V and J ends lost 3 bases and 2 bases, in that order; junction bases with no gene match: 4. The DNA of the CDR3 is TGTGCCAGCAGTTTGACAGGGTCTACCAAAAACATTCAGTACTTC. This codes for CASSLTGSTKNIQYF. Full variable domain (remainder filled in from reference TRBV28 and TRBJ2-4): DVKVTQSSRYLVKRTGEKVFLECVQDMDHENMFWYRQDPGLGLRLIYFSYDVKMKEKGDIPEGYSVSREKKERFSLILESASTNQTSMYLCASSLTGSTKNIQYFGAGTRLSVL.